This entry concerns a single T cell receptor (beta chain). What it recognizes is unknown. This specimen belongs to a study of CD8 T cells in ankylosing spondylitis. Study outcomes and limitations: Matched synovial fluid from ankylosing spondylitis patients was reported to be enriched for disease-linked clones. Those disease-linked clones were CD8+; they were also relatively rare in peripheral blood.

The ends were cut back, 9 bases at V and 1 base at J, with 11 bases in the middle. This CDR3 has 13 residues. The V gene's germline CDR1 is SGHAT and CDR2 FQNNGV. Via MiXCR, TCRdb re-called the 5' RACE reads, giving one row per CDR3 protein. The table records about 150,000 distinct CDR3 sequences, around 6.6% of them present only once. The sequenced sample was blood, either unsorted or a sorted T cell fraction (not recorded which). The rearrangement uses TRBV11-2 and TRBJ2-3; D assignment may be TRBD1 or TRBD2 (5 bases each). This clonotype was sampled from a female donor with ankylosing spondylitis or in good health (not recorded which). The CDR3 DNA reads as TGTGCCAGAAGTCGGGGCTGCACAGATACGCAGTATTTT. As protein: CARSRGCTDTQYF.